This T cell receptor beta chain was documented in a study of T-cell memory formation after mild COVID-19. Turning to the study itself: Largely donor-specific TCR clusters were found.

A few counts support this clonotype. Its antigen is currently unknown. V was trimmed by 6 bases and J by 6 bases, leaving 18 bases between them. This CDR3 contains 15 residues. TCRdb redid the calling of the 5' RACE reads with MiXCR, one entry per CDR3 protein. The data show hundreds of thousands of distinct CDR3 sequences, with 20% seen just once and about 8.1% held by the top ten. The study's findings and limits: CD4+ bias marked clones expanding day 15 to 37, unlike balanced contracting clones. There were some responding clones in pre-infection memory, which suggested that cross-reactive memory had joined.

The TCR was taken from an adult woman who had mild COVID-19 (a few samples of this study predate the infection). Cell type and time point are not known. J is TRBJ1-5 and V is TRBV12-3 or TRBV12-4; no clear D gene. The sequencing input was PBMCs or a T cell subset sorted from them (not recorded which). CDR3 sequence: CASSYGTPNSQPQHF. CDR3 coding DNA: TGTGCCAGCAGCTACGGTACACCCAACAGTCAGCCCCAGCATTTT.